This passage covers 7 T cell receptor beta chains from one sample sequenced in a study of control samples from healthy donors and cancer patients. The protocol was immunoSEQ multiplex PCR, while the TCRdb copy is restricted to in-frame clones and leaves out a portion. The sample shows some 120,000 clones, 88% of them seen only once. Sequences were obtained from blood. The receptors shown here come from a woman between 70 and 85 years old in good health.

The V gene is TRBV7-9, the J gene TRBJ1-1, with 12 bases identical to TRBD1. This CDR3 region has 13 residues. The V segment lost 5 bases and the J segment 13 bases; nucleotides outside the gene matches: 8. Germline-derived CDR1 and CDR2 are SEHNR and FQNEAQ (reference sequence). The CDR3: CASSAGDRGPDFF. The CDR3, as DNA: TGTGCCAGCAGCGCCGGGGACAGGGGGCCGGATTTCTTT.

The chain combines TRBV5-4 with TRBJ2-1; 8 bases are a match to TRBD1. Germline CDR1 is SGHNT and CDR2 is YYREEE (reference sequence). V lost 6 bases to trimming and J lost 1 base; unmatched junction nucleotides: 6. The CDR3 is 15 residues long. This CDR3 reads CASTTGVRSYNEQFF. In DNA, the CDR3 is TGTGCCAGCACGACAGGGGTCCGGTCCTACAATGAGCAGTTCTTC.

This sequence joins TRBV7-8 and TRBJ1-5, with D perhaps matching TRBD1 (5 bases). The V and J ends lost 5 bases and 0 bases respectively, with 17 bases between them. CDR3 size: 17 residues. Per germline, CDR1 SGHVS and CDR2 FQNEAQ. For the CDR3, the DNA is TGTGCCAGCAGCCTTCGGGAGGGGACGATTAGCAATCAGCCCCAGCATTTT. This translates into CASSLREGTISNQPQHF.

The chain is built from TRBV15 and TRBJ2-7; D possibly corresponds to TRBD1 (6 bases). CDR1 and CDR2 (germline): LNHNV, YYDKDF (reference sequence). V dropped 2 bases and J dropped 1 base, with 12 bases sitting between them. The length of the CDR3 is 15 residues. For the CDR3, the DNA is TGTGCCACCAGCAGACGACAGGTGAATTCCTACGAGCAGTACTTC. This encodes CATSRRQVNSYEQYF.

The rearrangement links TRBV11-2 to TRBJ2-5; maybe TRBD2 (6 bases). Germline-derived CDR1 and CDR2 are SGHAT and FQNNGV. V was trimmed by 6 bases and J by 9 bases, leaving 11 bases between them. The CDR3 runs to 11 residues. This CDR3 is CASRSAGPQYF. CDR3 DNA sequence: TGTGCCAGCAGATCTGCGGGGCCCCAGTACTTC.

The chain employs TRBV6-1 and TRBJ1-2; the match to TRBD1 covers 9 bases. With 1 base clipped from V and 5 bases from J, the junction kept 2 bases outside the gene matches. There are 14 residues in the CDR3. CDR1 and CDR2 (germline): MNHNS, SASEGT. The DNA of the CDR3 is TGTGCCAGCAGTGAAGTCGGACAGGGGTATGGCTACACCTTC. Its protein product is CASSEVGQGYGYTF.

The chain recombines TRBV6-5 with TRBJ1-6, with D possibly TRBD1 on 6 matching bases. V was clipped by 0 bases and J by 10 bases, with 13 bases between them. The CDR3 runs 15 residues. Per the germline V gene, CDR1 is MNHEY and CDR2 is SVGAGI. CDR3 amino acids: CASSYSLDSNSPLHF. For the CDR3, the DNA is TGTGCCAGCAGTTACTCTCTGGACAGTAACTCACCCCTCCACTTT.